What follows are 18 T cell receptor beta chains derived from one specimen sequenced in a study of T cell responses to AZD1222 COVID-19 vaccine. Sequencing was performed with immunoSEQ multiplex PCR; in TCRdb, only in-frame clones are kept and a portion is missing. This table has some 130,000 clones, 90% appearing once. Sequencing was performed on peripheral blood, taken on day 0 of AZD1222 vaccination. The receptors were sampled from an adult in good health.

The CDR3 sequence is CASSFRRTSGAGELFF. The CDR3 bases are TGCGCCAGCAGCTTCCGGAGGACTAGCGGGGCCGGGGAGCTGTTTTTT. This chain links TRBV5-1 with TRBJ2-2, with 12 bases that match TRBD2. The CDR3 is made up of 16 amino acids. CDR1 and CDR2 from the germline V gene are SGHRS and YFSETQ. V lost 2 bases, J lost 6 bases, and 5 bases stayed unmatched.

V usage is TRBV19 and J usage is TRBJ2-1, with 10 nucleotides matching TRBD1. CDR3 length equals 15 residues. From germline, CDR1 is LNHDA and CDR2 SQIVND (reference sequence). Losses at the gene ends were 5 bases for V and 9 bases for J; bases not matched to a gene: 10. CDR3 loop: CASSPRDRGSSEQFF. The CDR3 coding sequence is TGTGCCAGTAGTCCCCGGGACAGGGGTTCGAGTGAGCAGTTCTTC.

CDR3 in amino acids: CASTPPGGHNSPLHF. The CDR3 coding sequence is TGTGCCAGCACTCCCCCGGGTGGGCATAATTCACCCCTCCACTTT. This chain joins TRBV28 and TRBJ1-6; D uncertain. The CDR3 is 15 amino acids. Germline assignment: CDR1 MDHEN and CDR2 SYDVKM. Between the trimmed V and J ends, which lost 7 bases and 5 bases, there was a span of 15 bases.

The chain uses TRBV24-1 and TRBJ1-4; D is possibly TRBD1 (6 bases). Germline V lookup: CDR1 KGHDR, CDR2 SFDVKD. This CDR3 comprises 15 residues. V was shortened by 3 bases and J by 4 bases, with 11 bases between the two germline ends. The CDR3 protein is CATSDGGARNEKLFF. The DNA of the CDR3 is TGTGCCACCAGTGATGGGGGGGCCCGTAATGAAAAACTGTTTTTT.

CDR3 loop: CASFRSASGTNTGELFF. The CDR3 DNA follows: TGCGCCAGCTTCCGGTCGGCTAGCGGTACGAACACCGGGGAGCTGTTTTTT. The chain combines TRBV5-1 with TRBJ2-2; 7 nucleotides align to TRBD2. This CDR3 spans 17 amino acids. The junction had 12 bases not matched to a gene; V was cut back by 7 bases and J by 0 bases. Germline V gene sequence: CDR1 SGHRS, CDR2 YFSETQ.

V and J are TRBV12-2 and TRBJ1-6. TRBV12-2 is given as a pseudogene. The CDR3 totals 15 residues. Here the CDR3 reads CASRLAGSDNSPLHF. The CDR3 DNA is TGTGCAAGTCGCTTAGCGGGGTCGGATAATTCACCCCTCCACTTT.

This chain connects TRBV3-1 (or the pseudogene TRBV3-2) to TRBJ1-5; the match to TRBD1 covers 10 bases. The CDR3 has 17 residues. Trimming took 6 bases from V and 3 from J; bases not matched to a gene: 11. CDR1 and CDR2 (germline): LGHDT, YNNKEL (reference sequence). The CDR3 DNA follows: TGTGCCAGCAGTCTTCCCCGACAGGGGGCTAACAATCAGCCCCAGCATTTT. Its translation: CASSLPRQGANNQPQHF.

The chain carries TRBV18 and TRBJ1-1, with D unresolved. Germline V gives CDR1 KGHSH, CDR2 LQKENI. Trimming took off 3 bases at V and 6 bases at J, with 14 bases between the two ends. CDR3 length equals 14 residues. The CDR3 is CASSPRMSTAEAFF. CDR3 DNA sequence: TGTGCCAGCTCACCGAGGATGAGTACGGCTGAAGCTTTCTTT. The whole variable domain, remainder taken from reference TRBV18 and TRBJ1-1, is NAGVMQNPRHLVRRRGQEARLRCSPMKGHSHVYWYRQLPEEGLKFMVYLQKENIIDESGMPKERFSAEFPKEGPSILRIQQVVRGDSAAYFCASSPRMSTAEAFFGQGTRLTVV.

V is TRBV24-1 and J is TRBJ2-5; D possibly matches TRBD1 or TRBD2 (5 bases each). V gave up 5 bases and J gave up 1 base, with 13 bases separating them. The CDR3 loop spans 15 amino acids. Germline V lookup: CDR1 KGHDR, CDR2 SFDVKD. As DNA, the CDR3 is TGTGCCACCAGTGGAACTCGGGGACCCCAAGAGACCCAGTACTTC. This codes for CATSGTRGPQETQYF.

The rearrangement joins TRBV7-8 to TRBJ2-5; D is undetermined. CDR3 length equals 13 residues. CDR1 is SGHVS and CDR2 is FQNEAQ in the germline V gene. V was pared by 5 bases and J by 5 bases, with 12 bases between. In DNA, the CDR3 is TGTGCCAGCAGCGGCGATAATTACGAGACCCAGTACTTC. This encodes CASSGDNYETQYF.

This rearrangement joins TRBV10-3 to TRBJ1-2, with 8 nucleotides matching TRBD1. V dropped 10 bases and J dropped 2; count of bases not matched to a gene: 3. CDR1 is ENHRY, CDR2 SYGVKD, per germline. This CDR3 is 12 amino acids long. This CDR3 is CATGQGNYGYTF. The DNA for the CDR3 is TGTGCCACAGGACAGGGAAACTATGGCTACACCTTC.

This clone was picked up one time. The rearrangement links TRBV30 to TRBJ2-2; D ambiguous. The CDR3 extends over 13 amino acids. Per the germline V gene, CDR1 is GTSNPN and CDR2 is SVGIG (reference sequence). V was clipped by 2 bases and J by 4 bases, with 8 bases between them. In DNA, the CDR3 is TGTGCCTGGAGTTACGTGAGCACCGGGGAGCTGTTTTTT. Its translation: CAWSYVSTGELFF.

This clone has only one observation. The chain joins TRBV5-1 to TRBJ2-7; 9 bases match TRBD1. The CDR3 covers 14 residues. Germline V gene lookup returns CDR1 SGHRS and CDR2 YFSETQ. J lost 5 bases, V lost 4 bases, and 7 bases had no gene match. The CDR3 reads CASSAGQGVNEQYF. As DNA, the CDR3 is TGCGCCAGCAGCGCGGGACAGGGTGTCAACGAGCAGTACTTC.

The chain employs TRBV9 and TRBJ1-3; D perhaps matches TRBD1 (5 bases). Germline V gene lookup returns CDR1 SGDLS and CDR2 YYNGEE. This CDR3 is 15 amino acids long. V was shortened by 4 bases and J by 2 bases, with 13 bases between the two germline ends. CDR3 region: CASSPEGQTGNTIYF. DNA of the CDR3: TGTGCCAGCAGCCCGGAGGGGCAGACTGGAAACACCATATATTTT. The full variable domain, its missing parts supplied by reference TRBV9 and TRBJ1-3, is DSGVTQTPKHLITATGQRVTLRCSPRSGDLSVYWYQQSLDQGLQFLIQYYNGEERAKGNILERFSAQQFPDLHSELNLSSLELGDSALYFCASSPEGQTGNTIYFGEGSWLTVV.

V is TRBV4-2 and J is TRBJ1-1; D not certain. The CDR3 spans 16 residues. The germline V gene has CDR1 LGHNA and CDR2 YNFKEQ. Trimming removed 0 bases at V and 0 bases at J, with 11 bases between. This CDR3 reads CASSQDLEYMNTEAFF. CDR3 nucleotide sequence: TGTGCCAGCAGCCAAGATCTTGAGTACATGAACACTGAAGCTTTCTTT.

This sequence joins TRBV4-3 and TRBJ2-7; D unclear. Per the germline V gene, CDR1 is LGHNA and CDR2 is YSLEER. V dropped 0 bases and J dropped 3 bases, with 9 bases sitting between them. The CDR3 runs 14 residues. The CDR3 sequence: CASSQDPDGYEQYF. The CDR3 DNA reads TGCGCCAGCAGCCAAGATCCTGACGGCTACGAGCAGTACTTC.

J is TRBJ1-1 and V is TRBV15; D remains unclear. The CDR3 spans 15 residues. The germline V and J ends were trimmed by 0 bases and 1 base, with 9 bases remaining between them. Germline lookup yields CDR1 LNHNV and CDR2 YYDKDF (reference sequence). CDR3 region: CATSRDWGANTEAFF. Written as DNA, the CDR3 is TGTGCCACCAGCAGAGATTGGGGTGCGAACACTGAAGCTTTCTTT.

The rearrangement uses TRBV7-2 and TRBJ2-3; TRBD2 agrees at 11 bases. There are 16 residues in the CDR3. Trimming took 4 bases from V and 2 from J; bases not matched to a gene: 5. Germline V gene data show CDR1 as SGHTA and CDR2 as FQGNSA. The CDR3 DNA reads TGTGCCAGCAGCTCCGATAGCGGGGGGGCCACAGATACGCAGTATTTT. Protein sequence: CASSSDSGGATDTQYF.